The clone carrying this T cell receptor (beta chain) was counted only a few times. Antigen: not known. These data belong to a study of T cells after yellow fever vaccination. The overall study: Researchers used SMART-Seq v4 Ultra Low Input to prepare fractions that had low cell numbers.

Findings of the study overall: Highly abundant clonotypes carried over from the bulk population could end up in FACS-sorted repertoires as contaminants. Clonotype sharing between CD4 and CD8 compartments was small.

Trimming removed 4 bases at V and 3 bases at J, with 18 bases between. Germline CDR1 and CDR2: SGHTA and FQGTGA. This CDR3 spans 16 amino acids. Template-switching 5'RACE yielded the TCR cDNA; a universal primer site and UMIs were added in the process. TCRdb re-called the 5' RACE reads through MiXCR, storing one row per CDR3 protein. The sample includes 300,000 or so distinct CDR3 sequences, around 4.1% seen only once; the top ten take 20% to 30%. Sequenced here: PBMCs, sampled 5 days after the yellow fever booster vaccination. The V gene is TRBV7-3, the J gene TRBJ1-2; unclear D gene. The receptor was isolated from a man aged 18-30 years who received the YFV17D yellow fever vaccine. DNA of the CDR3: TGTGCCAGCAGCTCTACGACCCAAAGGCACGACTATGGCTACACCTTC. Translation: CASSSTTQRHDYGYTF. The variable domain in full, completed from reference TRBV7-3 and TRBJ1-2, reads GAGVSQTPSNKVTEKGKYVELRCDPISGHTALYWYRQSLGQGPEFLIYFQGTGAADDSGLPNDRFFAVRPEGSVSTLKIQRTERGDSAVYLCASSSTTQRHDYGYTFGSGTRLTVV.